This TCR beta chain is drawn from a study of T cells after yellow fever vaccination. Study-wide findings and caveats: Abundant bulk-derived clonotypes could contaminate FACS-sorted repertoires. Clonotypes found in both CD4 and CD8 compartments made up a small share. Clones that expanded after primary vaccination mostly reappeared after the booster (around 96% CD4, about 91% CD8).

TCRdb analysed the 5' RACE reads with MiXCR anew, one entry per CDR3 protein. The table includes just over 250,000 distinct CDR3 sequences, roughly 5.6% detected once. This clonotype was counted only a few times. Its antigen is not identified. This CDR3 comprises 14 residues. Trimming removed 8 bases from V and 3 bases from J; junction bases left unmatched: 10. The clonotype comes from a man aged 18 to 29 who received the YFV17D yellow fever vaccine. Sequences were derived from CD4+ T cells sorted from PBMCs, sampled on the day of the yellow fever booster vaccination. The gene calls are TRBV12-3 or TRBV12-4 and TRBJ2-7, with TRBD2 matching 7 bases. CDR3 DNA sequence: TGTGCCAGCGCTGTGGGGACGGGGGGCTACGAGCAGTACTTC. Protein product: CASAVGTGGYEQYF.